Below are 8 T cell receptor beta chains sequenced from a single sample in a study of PD-1 blockade in classical Hodgkin lymphoma. Clones were sequenced by immunoSEQ multiplex PCR, and TCRdb holds only the in-frame ones, with some missing. The table includes thousands of clones, nearly 85% detected once. This sample's time point: cycle 4 day 1 (C4D1), after five to seven weeks of nivolumab. In every patient, relapse followed autologous stem cell transplantation, while exposure to brentuximab vedotin differed. The specimen was peripheral blood mononuclear cells (PBMCs), collected before the fourth cycle of nivolumab. These TCRs come from a human donor with classical Hodgkin lymphoma.

The rearrangement joins TRBV19 to TRBJ2-5, with TRBD1 identical over 8 bases. Germline CDR1 and CDR2: LNHDA and SQIVND (reference sequence). CDR3 size: 13 residues. V shed 3 bases and J 4 bases; nucleotides not matched to a gene: 1. The CDR3 loop reads CASSIDRGETQYF. DNA for the CDR3: TGTGCCAGTAGTATCGACAGGGGAGAGACCCAGTACTTC.

The chain links TRBV6-1 to TRBJ1-1, with D tentatively TRBD1 (6 bases). The CDR3 extends over 15 amino acids. With 5 bases removed from V and 0 bases from J, the gap between germline ends came to 13 bases. The germline CDR1 and CDR2 sequences are MNHNS and SASEGT. The DNA of the CDR3 is TGTGCCAGCAGTCCCAGGGGCTTAATGAACACTGAAGCTTTCTTT. Amino acid sequence: CASSPRGLMNTEAFF.

CDR3 coding DNA: TGTGCCAGCAGCGACGACAGGGGGAATGAAAAACTGTTTTTT. It specifies CASSDDRGNEKLFF. This sequence joins TRBV9 and TRBJ1-4; 9 bases are shared with TRBD1. Losses at the gene ends were 3 bases for V and 5 bases for J; bases not matched to a gene: 2. Germline V gives CDR1 SGDLS, CDR2 YYNGEE. The CDR3 runs to 14 residues.

The rearrangement uses TRBV7-2 and TRBJ2-7, with 8 bases identical to TRBD1. The CDR3 has 14 amino acids. Germline loops: CDR1 SGHTA, CDR2 FQGNSA. With 4 bases clipped from V and 6 bases from J, the junction kept 8 bases outside the gene matches. This CDR3 is CASSSQTGVSEQYF. The CDR3 DNA reads as TGTGCCAGCAGCTCACAGACAGGGGTTAGCGAGCAGTACTTC.

The chain joins TRBV27 to TRBJ2-3; 10 positions match TRBD1. This CDR3 region has 15 residues. CDR1 is MNHEY and CDR2 is SMNVEV in the germline V gene (reference sequence). J gave up 3 bases and V 3 bases, and 3 bases lay outside the gene matches. CDR3 in amino acids: CASSLGTGVTDTQYF. DNA of the CDR3: TGTGCCAGCAGTTTGGGGACAGGGGTAACAGATACGCAGTATTTT.

CDR3 protein: CASSFGQPHIYYGYTF. CDR3 sequence (DNA): TGTGCCAGTAGTTTCGGACAGCCTCACATCTACTATGGCTACACCTTC. V and J are TRBV19 and TRBJ1-2, with D tentatively TRBD1 (6 bases). This CDR3 spans 16 amino acids. The germline gives CDR1 LNHDA, CDR2 SQIVND (reference sequence). V was pared by 5 bases and J by 3 bases, with 19 bases between.

Only a few counts were recorded for this clone. The V and J genes are TRBV5-6 and TRBJ2-7, with D possibly being TRBD1 (6 bases). The germline V and J ends were trimmed by 1 base and 3 bases, with 14 bases remaining between them. Germline CDR1 and CDR2: SGHDT and YYEEEE. The CDR3 is made up of 15 amino acids. The CDR3, as DNA: TGTGCCAGCAGCTTGCCTAGGGACACGTACTACGAGCAGTACTTC. As protein: CASSLPRDTYYEQYF.

A single count supports this clone. This chain joins TRBV5-1 and TRBJ1-4; TRBD1 agrees at 7 bases. The length of the CDR3 is 18 residues. V gave up 6 bases and J gave up 9 bases; unmatched junction bases: 23. Germline V gives CDR1 SGHRS, CDR2 YFSETQ. The CDR3 loop is CASIRDSLFREAVKKLFF. For the CDR3, the DNA is TGCGCCAGCATTAGGGACAGTCTTTTCCGTGAAGCGGTGAAAAAACTGTTTTTT.